These 9 T cell receptor beta chains share one sample of origin, sequenced in a study of T cell responses to AZD1222 COVID-19 vaccine (dated by TCRdb to the early 2020s). Sample time point, as interpreted from the label and publication: about 28 days (+/-7) after the second vaccine dose. Libraries were built with the immunoSEQ multiplex PCR assay. Imported from immuneACCESS, the table was reduced by TCRdb to in-frame sequences with V and J called. These copies leave out some clones; in studies compared against another copy, an unresolved V gene accounts for under half, and the cause of the remainder is not known. This sample gives about 120,000 clones in total; 70% to 90% of them show up just once. The ten most abundant clones make up approximately 16% of the sample. Sample: peripheral blood, taken 28 days after the second AZD1222 dose. These receptors originate from an adult who received the AZD1222 COVID-19 vaccine.

The chain joins TRBV7-2 to TRBJ1-1, with TRBD1 matching over 7 bases. Trimming cost V 5 bases and J 3 bases; bases outside gene matches: 9. Germline CDR1 and CDR2: SGHTA and FQGNSA. This CDR3 contains 15 residues. CDR3 sequence (DNA): TGTGCCAGCAGCCCCGGACAGGCTGGGGACACTGAAGCTTTCTTT. It is translated as CASSPGQAGDTEAFF.

This clone has just a few counts. The gene calls are TRBV7-2 and TRBJ2-3, with TRBD2 matching over 9 bases. The V gene end was trimmed by 0 bases and the J gene end by 6 bases; junction bases not matched to a gene: 7. Germline CDR1 and CDR2: SGHTA and FQGNSA. The CDR3 is 16 residues long. The CDR3 DNA is TGTGCCAGCAGCTTAGCGCTTGGCGGGGGGGCGGATACGCAGTATTTT. Its translation: CASSLALGGGADTQYF.

The chain carries TRBV5-1 and TRBJ1-3; 8 bases map to TRBD1. Germline trimming cut 4 bases from V and 8 bases from J; bases unmatched to any gene: 5. Germline CDR1 SGHRS, CDR2 YFSETQ. The CDR3 has 13 residues. The CDR3 nucleotides read TGCGCCAGCAGCACTGGACAGGGAGACACCATATATTTT. Encoded protein: CASSTGQGDTIYF. Full variable domain (missing parts from reference TRBV5-1 and TRBJ1-3): KAGVTQTPRYLIKTRGQQVTLSCSPISGHRSVSWYQQTPGQGLQFLFEYFSETQRNKGNFPGRFSGRQFSNSRSEMNVSTLELGDSALYLCASSTGQGDTIYFGEGSWLTVV.

V usage is TRBV19 and J usage is TRBJ1-1; TRBD1 might be the D (6 bases). Germline assignment: CDR1 LNHDA and CDR2 SQIVND (reference sequence). Trimming removed 10 bases at V and 3 bases at J, with 21 bases between. The CDR3 runs to 15 residues. The DNA for the CDR3 is TGTGCCACCACAGGGTCTTCAAATTTGGACACTGAAGCTTTCTTT. Translation: CATTGSSNLDTEAFF.

This chain connects TRBV2 to TRBJ2-3; 11 bases are shared with TRBD1. The CDR3 runs 16 residues. V was clipped by 7 bases and J by 4 bases; unmatched bases: 10. The germline CDR1 and CDR2 sequences are SNHLY and FYNNEI. This CDR3 is CASTSGDRGFADTQYF. The CDR3 region has the DNA TGTGCCAGCACTTCAGGGGACAGGGGGTTCGCAGATACGCAGTATTTT.

The chain is built from TRBV10-3 and TRBJ1-4; no firm D call. Trimming stripped 4 bases from V and 4 bases from J, with 7 bases between. This CDR3 is built from 13 residues. CDR1 is ENHRY and CDR2 is SYGVKD in the germline V gene. CDR3 DNA sequence: TGTGCCATCAGTGGAGCGGTTAATGAAAAACTGTTTTTT. Protein: CAISGAVNEKLFF.

This rearrangement joins TRBV18 to TRBJ2-3; the D gene is possibly TRBD1 (6 bases). The CDR3 contains 14 residues. The germline V and J ends were trimmed by 2 bases and 3 bases, with 9 bases remaining between them. Per the germline V gene, CDR1 is KGHSH and CDR2 is LQKENI. In DNA form, the CDR3 reads TGTGCCAGCTCACCATCGGACAGTACAGATACGCAGTATTTT. It encodes CASSPSDSTDTQYF. Using reference TRBV18 and TRBJ2-3 for the parts outside the CDR3, the full variable domain is NAGVMQNPRHLVRRRGQEARLRCSPMKGHSHVYWYRQLPEEGLKFMVYLQKENIIDESGMPKERFSAEFPKEGPSILRIQQVVRGDSAAYFCASSPSDSTDTQYFGPGTRLTVL.

This clone was seen only once. CDR3 DNA sequence: TGTGCCCGAAGTGTCGCTGAAGAAAAACTGTTTTTT. Encoded protein: CARSVAEEKLFF. V and J are TRBV30 and TRBJ1-4; D gene unclear. The ends were cut back, 8 bases at V and 8 bases at J, with 15 bases in the middle. The CDR3 is 12 amino acids. The germline gives CDR1 GTSNPN, CDR2 SVGIG (reference sequence).

The CDR3 is CASSDRGYNEQFF. The CDR3 nucleotides read TGTGCCAGCAGTGACAGGGGGTACAATGAGCAGTTCTTC. V gene TRBV7-6 combines with J gene TRBJ2-1; 9 positions agree with TRBD1. Germline trimming cut 6 bases from V and 4 bases from J; bases unmatched to any gene: 1. This CDR3 comprises 13 residues. Germline V gene sequence: CDR1 SGHVS, CDR2 FNYEAQ. The whole variable domain, remainder taken from reference TRBV7-6 and TRBJ2-1, is GAGVSQSPRYKVTKRGQDVALRCDPISGHVSLYWYRQALGQGPEFLTYFNYEAQQDKSGLPNDRFSAERPEGSISTLTIQRTEQRDSAMYRCASSDRGYNEQFFGPGTRLTVL.